Shown below are 4 T cell receptor beta chains from a single sample sequenced in a study of T cell responses to AZD1222 COVID-19 vaccine. The assay was immunoSEQ multiplex PCR, and TCRdb's table has in-frame clones only and misses some. The profile shows about 120,000 clones, roughly 90% of them singletons. The sequencing used peripheral blood, collected 28 days after the second dose of the MenACWY control vaccine. Receptors originate from an adult who received the MenACWY meningococcal vaccine as a control.

This clone was recorded only once. The chain carries TRBV19 and TRBJ2-2; 11 bases match TRBD2. This CDR3 is 16 amino acids long. Germline CDR1 LNHDA, CDR2 SQIVND (reference sequence). Losses at the gene ends were 2 bases for V and 3 bases for J; bases not matched to a gene: 2. DNA of the CDR3: TGTGCCAGTAGTATACGGACTAGCGGGCACACCGGGGAGCTGTTTTTT. Amino acid sequence: CASSIRTSGHTGELFF. Variable domain in full (rest from reference TRBV19 and TRBJ2-2): DGGITQSPKYLFRKEGQNVTLSCEQNLNHDAMYWYRQDPGQGLRLIYYSQIVNDFQKGDIAEGYSVSREKKESFPLTVTSAQKNPTAFYLCASSIRTSGHTGELFFGEGSRLTVL.

This chain connects TRBV19 to TRBJ2-2; TRBD1 might be the D (6 bases). Trimming removed 7 bases at V and 3 bases at J, with 15 bases between. The CDR3 is 15 amino acids. The V gene's germline CDR1 is LNHDA and CDR2 SQIVND (reference sequence). DNA for the CDR3: TGTGCCAGTAAACAGGGTTTCGTCTACACCGGGGAGCTGTTTTTT. Its protein product is CASKQGFVYTGELFF.

The V gene is TRBV21-1, the J gene TRBJ2-7; no DNA check was done on the table's D call, TRBD2. TRBV21-1 is tagged as a pseudogene. There are 16 residues in the CDR3. CDR3 sequence (DNA): TGTGCCAGCAGGATGCGGGAGGGGGCAACCTCCTACGAGCAGTACTTC. Amino acids: CASRMREGATSYEQYF.

This chain's CDR3 is CASRGGNEQFF. CDR3 bases: TGTGCCAGCAGGGGGGGCAATGAGCAGTTCTTC. This rearrangement joins TRBV3-1 (or the pseudogene TRBV3-2) to TRBJ2-1, with D perhaps TRBD2 (6 bases). CDR1 LGHDT and CDR2 YNNKEL come from the germline V gene (reference sequence). The CDR3 loop spans 11 amino acids. The V gene lost 6 bases and the J gene lost 6 bases, with 6 bases spanning the gap.